A single T cell receptor (beta chain) is shown here with its context. Its antigen is as yet unknown. These data belong to a study of identical twins. Germline lookup yields CDR1 SQVTM and CDR2 ANQGSEA. This CDR3 is 13 amino acids long. V gave up 7 bases and J gave up 7 bases, with 19 bases separating them. The study, taken as a whole, reports: Weaker excess sharing between twins was seen in beta out-of-frame sequences. The presence of invariant MAIT and iNKT cells could partly confound analyses of zero-insertion sequences. Out-of-frame TCR alpha sharing observed in monozygotic twins exceeded model estimates.

TCRdb reprocessed the 5' RACE reads via MiXCR and lists one record per CDR3 protein. This sample has some 1,600,000 distinct CDR3 sequences, with about 30% found just once. J is TRBJ1-2 and V is TRBV29-1, with D possibly matching TRBD1 (5 bases). The sequenced sample consisted of cord blood. This TCR was recovered from a newborn girl in good health. The CDR3 DNA follows: TGCAGCGCAGCCGGGTCCGGGGCAGGTGGCTACACCTTC. Translation gives CSAAGSGAGGYTF. Variable domain in full (rest from reference TRBV29-1 and TRBJ1-2): SAVISQKPSRDICQRGTSLTIQCQVDSQVTMMFWYRQQPGQSLTLIATANQGSEATYESGFVIDKFPISRPNLTFSTLTVSNMSPEDSSIYLCSAAGSGAGGYTFGSGTRLTVV.